This TCR beta chain was sequenced during a study of early T cells in non-severe SARS-CoV-2 infection. V was clipped by 6 bases and J by 16 bases; unmatched bases: 9. The V gene's germline CDR1 is SNHLY and CDR2 FYNNEI. CDR3 length: 11 residues. This clonotype showed up many times. TCRdb reanalysed the 5' RACE reads using MiXCR and keeps one entry per CDR3 protein. The sample has approximately 70,000 distinct CDR3 sequences; approximately 12% are singletons. Material for sequencing was whole blood. V and J are TRBV2 and TRBJ2-1, with 7 bases identical to TRBD2. The sequence derives from an adult who was a healthcare worker with PCR-confirmed SARS-CoV-2 infection or an uninfected control (not recorded which). CDR3: CASSSRLANFF. The DNA for the CDR3 is TGTGCCAGCAGCTCTAGACTAGCAAATTTCTTC.